The TCR beta chain described here comes from a study of blood T cell repertoires in COVID-19. Study-wide background: Material from acute and convalescent COVID-19 was sourced from the United States, Italy and Spain. Nucleic acid was either cDNA or gDNA, and it came from T cells, B-cell-depleted T cells, or PBMCs.

Source study methods: For nucleated cells, counts were estimated from reference gene primer amplification. This table comes from immunoSEQ multiplex PCR, and its TCRdb copy is limited to in-frame clones, with some not included. V and J calls and clone size are as listed in that table; D and trimming were resolved from the DNA. The table records some 99,000 clones, approximately 90% of them present only once. CDR1 MDHEN and CDR2 SYDVKM come from the germline V gene. The CDR3 totals 15 residues. V dropped 5 bases and J dropped 1; count of bases not matched to a gene: 6. The TCR sequence derives from a human donor in a cohort sampled during active COVID-19. V is TRBV28 and J is TRBJ2-5, with TRBD2 matching 8 bases. The sample consisted of peripheral blood. The CDR3 spells CASSLSGSPQETQYF. The CDR3, as DNA: TGTGCCAGCAGTCTCAGCGGGAGTCCCCAAGAGACCCAGTACTTC.